This T cell receptor beta chain was recovered during a study of T cells in Graves' hyperthyroidism and ophthalmopathy. Turning to the study itself: Blood from the periphery was taken at initial diagnosis, before any treatment.

In patients aged 18 to 65, hyperthyroidism was newly diagnosed, with duration under 2 months. Thyroid ultrasound and orbital computed tomography, with clinical symptoms and serum thyroxine and TRAb, informed diagnoses. Researchers took RNA transcripts and amplified the TCR beta CDR3 regions from them. The HTBI set primed first-round TCR CDR3 RT-PCR. TCRdb called the multiplex PCR reads again in MiXCR, with one record for every CDR3 protein. The sample shows about 700,000 distinct CDR3 sequences, 14% of them seen only once. This clonotype was recorded once. No antigen is known for it. Study results and caveats: Separating ophthalmopathy from stable hyperthyroidism was achieved by a 13 V-J model.

This CDR3 contains 14 residues. V was cut by 4 bases and J by 6 bases, with 15 bases left in between. Per the germline V gene, CDR1 is LNHDA and CDR2 is SQIVND (reference sequence). Sequenced sample: blood. This sequence was found in a young woman with Graves' hyperthyroidism. The chain is built from TRBV19 and TRBJ1-2; no definite D call. The CDR3 reads CASSTARATHGYTF. DNA of the CDR3: TGTGCCAGTAGTACAGCCAGAGCAACCCATGGCTACACCTTC.